The rows below give T cell receptor beta chains drawn from one sample of a study of blood T cells in healthy people across ages. TCRdb re-called the 5' RACE reads through MiXCR, storing one row per CDR3 protein. The repertoire holds over 1,500,000 distinct CDR3 sequences, with roughly two fifths as singletons. The specimen sequenced was blood. All receptors derive from a human donor in good health. Both conserved end residues are trimmed from each CDR3. Rows may omit the clone size; those that give it use once, few, many or a size class.

ASSLYSGGDGDTQY | TRBJ2-3 | few | TRBV7-3
ASRGQGAYYEQY | TRBJ2-7 | few | TRBV28
ASSFGISYNEQF | TRBJ2-1 | few | TRBV7-9
ATRTPAHDSRTNTGELF | TRBJ2-2 | - | TRBV15
ASSYTWDSSYEQY | TRBJ2-7 | many | TRBV6-5
ASSQDPGQGITDTQY | TRBJ2-3 | - | TRBV3-1
ASSAAGRVGETQY | TRBJ2-5 | - | TRBV25-1
ASSQRGQGDNEQF | TRBJ2-1 | - | TRBV4-2
ASSQDQVVKEQF | TRBJ2-1 | few | TRBV4-2
ASSRGQTSYEQY | TRBJ2-7 | few | TRBV5-1
ASGGETGNIQY | TRBJ2-4 | few | TRBV2
ASGLVLRSSYNEQF | TRBJ2-1 | few | TRBV12-5
ATSQLRGGEQY | TRBJ2-7 | - | TRBV7-7
SARADGNTGELF | TRBJ2-2 | few | TRBV20-1
ATPTPGVYEQY | TRBJ2-7 | few | TRBV6-5
ASRLTGGNGYT | TRBJ1-2 | many | TRBV5-5
AWAHRNTEAF | TRBJ1-1 | - | TRBV30
ASSRNRDSGANVLT | TRBJ2-6 | many | TRBV5-5
ASTPGGGAQKQY | TRBJ2-5 | few | TRBV12-3/TRBV12-4
ASTAAYGYT | TRBJ1-2 | - | TRBV2
VSSLVVRSAEQF | TRBJ2-1 | few | TRBV7-9
ASSRGTREGNEQF | TRBJ2-1 | - | TRBV4-1
ASSSGAGDQPQH | TRBJ1-5 | - | TRBV28
ASTREEETQY | TRBJ2-5 | - | TRBV5-6
SGLNTEAF | TRBJ1-1 | few | TRBV29-1
ASSVLAGGAQSSYNEQF | TRBJ2-1 | - | TRBV6-1
ASTGVGNSPLH | TRBJ1-6 | - | TRBV6-2/TRBV6-3
ASSIRRDPLSYGYT | TRBJ1-2 | - | TRBV19
ASSLLNRGSSYEQY | TRBJ2-7 | - | TRBV7-2
AWSPGSTSYEQY | TRBJ2-7 | - | TRBV30
SARNVPNQPQH | TRBJ1-5 | few | TRBV20-1
SARGGQGPYNEQF | TRBJ2-1 | - | TRBV20-1
ATRPALMNTEAF | TRBJ1-1 | few | TRBV15
ASSLVKTGLYGYT | TRBJ1-2 | - | TRBV7-8
ASSISGRKDYEQY | TRBJ2-7 | - | TRBV9
ASSLTGGGDNEQF | TRBJ2-1 | few | TRBV12-3/TRBV12-4
ASSQVTQGAEGTDTQY | TRBJ2-3 | once | TRBV4-3
ASSSTNRHYNEKLF | TRBJ1-4 | - | TRBV7-9
ASSIQQNEQF | TRBJ2-1 | few | TRBV4-2
ASSQPGDQITQETQY | TRBJ2-5 | - | TRBV18
ASSFDLALGQGGNEQY | TRBJ2-7 | - | TRBV12-3/TRBV12-4
ASSKDRGYEQY | TRBJ2-7 | many | TRBV6-5